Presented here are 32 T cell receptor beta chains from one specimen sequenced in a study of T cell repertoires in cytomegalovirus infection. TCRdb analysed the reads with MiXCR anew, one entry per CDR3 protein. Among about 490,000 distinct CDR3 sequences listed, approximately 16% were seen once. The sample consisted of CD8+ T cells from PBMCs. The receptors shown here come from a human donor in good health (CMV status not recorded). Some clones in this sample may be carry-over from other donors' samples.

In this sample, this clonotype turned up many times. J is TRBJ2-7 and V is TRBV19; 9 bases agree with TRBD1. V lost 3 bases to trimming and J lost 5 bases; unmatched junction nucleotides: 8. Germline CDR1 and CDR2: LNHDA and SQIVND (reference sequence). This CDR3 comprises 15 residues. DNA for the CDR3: TGTGCCAGTAGTATCCTCCGGGACAGGGTCCACGAGCAGTACTTC. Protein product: CASSILRDRVHEQYF.

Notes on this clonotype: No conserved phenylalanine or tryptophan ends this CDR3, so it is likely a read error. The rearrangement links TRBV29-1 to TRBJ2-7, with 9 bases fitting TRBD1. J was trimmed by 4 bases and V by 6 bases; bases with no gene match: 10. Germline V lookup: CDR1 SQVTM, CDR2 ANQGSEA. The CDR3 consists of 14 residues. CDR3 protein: CSVTYGTGLYEQYL. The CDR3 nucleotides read TGCAGCGTGACATACGGGACAGGGTTGTACGAGCAGTACCTC.

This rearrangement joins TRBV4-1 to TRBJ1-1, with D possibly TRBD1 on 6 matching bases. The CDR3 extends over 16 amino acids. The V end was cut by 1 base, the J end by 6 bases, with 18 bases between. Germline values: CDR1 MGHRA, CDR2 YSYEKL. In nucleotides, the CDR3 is TGCGCCAGCAGCCAAGTGGGGGGGGGGGGCCTAGCTGAAGCTTTCTTT. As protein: CASSQVGGGGLAEAFF.

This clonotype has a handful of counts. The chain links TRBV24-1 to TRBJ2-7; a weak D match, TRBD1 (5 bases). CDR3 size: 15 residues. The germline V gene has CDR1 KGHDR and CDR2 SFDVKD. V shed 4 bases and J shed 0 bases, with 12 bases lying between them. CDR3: CATSDRGQSSYEQYF. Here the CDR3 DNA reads TGTGCCACCAGTGACCGTGGACAATCCTCCTACGAGCAGTACTTC.

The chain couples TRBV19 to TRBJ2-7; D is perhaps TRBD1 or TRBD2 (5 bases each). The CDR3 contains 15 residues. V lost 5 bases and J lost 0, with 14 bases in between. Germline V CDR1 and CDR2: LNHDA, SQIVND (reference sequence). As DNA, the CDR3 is TGTGCCAGTAGTCTCCGGGACGGGCACTCCTACGAGCAGTACTTC. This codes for CASSLRDGHSYEQYF.

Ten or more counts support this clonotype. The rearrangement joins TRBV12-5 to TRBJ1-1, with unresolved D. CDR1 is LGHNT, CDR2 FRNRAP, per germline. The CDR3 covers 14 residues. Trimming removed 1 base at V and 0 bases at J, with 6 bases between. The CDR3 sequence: CASGLDGLNTEAFF. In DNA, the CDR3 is TGTGCTAGTGGTTTGGACGGTCTGAACACTGAAGCTTTCTTT.

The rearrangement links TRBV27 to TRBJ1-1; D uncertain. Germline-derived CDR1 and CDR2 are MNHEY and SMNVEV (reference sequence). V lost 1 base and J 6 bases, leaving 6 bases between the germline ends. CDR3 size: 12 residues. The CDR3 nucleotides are TGTGCCAGCAGTTTATTCGGCTCTGAAGCTTTCTTT. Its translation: CASSLFGSEAFF.

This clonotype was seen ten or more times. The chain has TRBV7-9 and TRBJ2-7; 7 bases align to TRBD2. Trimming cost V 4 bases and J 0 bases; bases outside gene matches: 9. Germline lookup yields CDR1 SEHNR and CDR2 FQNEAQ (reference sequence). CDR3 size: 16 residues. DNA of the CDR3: TGTGCCAGCAGCTCCCCTTTGGGAGGGAACTCCTACGAGCAGTACTTC. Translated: CASSSPLGGNSYEQYF.

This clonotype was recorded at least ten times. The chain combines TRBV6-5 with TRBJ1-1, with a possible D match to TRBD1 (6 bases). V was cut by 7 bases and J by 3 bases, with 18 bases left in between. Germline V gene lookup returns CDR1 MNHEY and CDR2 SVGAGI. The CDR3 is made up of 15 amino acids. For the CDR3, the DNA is TGTGCCAGCAACTATGGCGGGGGGCAGGACACTGAAGCTTTCTTT. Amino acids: CASNYGGGQDTEAFF.

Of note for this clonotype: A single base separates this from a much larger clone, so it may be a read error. The CDR3: CSVESGQGPNSYEQYF. Written as DNA, the CDR3 is TGCAGCGTTGAGTCGGGACAGGGACCCAACTCCTACGAGCAGTACTTC. The genes are TRBV29-1 and TRBJ2-7, with 9 bases fitting TRBD1. The CDR3 consists of 16 residues. Germline CDR1 reads SQVTM; CDR2 reads ANQGSEA. With V trimmed by 3 bases and J by 0 bases, 9 bases remained unmatched.

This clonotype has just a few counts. This CDR3 is CASVYRGTEAFF. DNA of the CDR3: TGTGCCAGCGTATACAGGGGTACTGAAGCTTTCTTT. J is TRBJ1-1 and V is TRBV6-1; TRBD1 matches at 7 bases. Germline V gene lookup returns CDR1 MNHNS and CDR2 SASEGT. CDR3 length: 12 amino acids. V lost 8 bases, J lost 5 bases, and 5 bases stayed unmatched.

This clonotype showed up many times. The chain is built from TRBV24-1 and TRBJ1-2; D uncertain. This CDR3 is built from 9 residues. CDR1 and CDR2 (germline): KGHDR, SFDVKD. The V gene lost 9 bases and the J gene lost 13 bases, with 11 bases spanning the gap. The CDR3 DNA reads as TGTGCCACCGGGGAACCTCTCACCTTC. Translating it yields CATGEPLTF.

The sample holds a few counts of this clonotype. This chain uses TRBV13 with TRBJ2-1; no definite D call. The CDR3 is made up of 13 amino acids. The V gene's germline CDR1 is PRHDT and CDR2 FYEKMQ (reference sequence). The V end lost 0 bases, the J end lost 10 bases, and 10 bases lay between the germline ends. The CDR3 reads CASSLGRRLEQFF. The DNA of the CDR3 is TGTGCCAGCAGCTTAGGAAGAAGACTCGAGCAGTTCTTC.

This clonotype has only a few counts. The CDR3 DNA reads TGTGCCACCAGTGATTTTGGGCGAAGCTCCTACAATGAGCAGTTCTTC. It yields the protein CATSDFGRSSYNEQFF. The chain employs TRBV24-1 and TRBJ2-1; D is undetermined. V shed 1 base and J shed 0 bases, with 9 bases lying between them. This CDR3 is 16 amino acids long. Germline CDR1 reads KGHDR; CDR2 reads SFDVKD.

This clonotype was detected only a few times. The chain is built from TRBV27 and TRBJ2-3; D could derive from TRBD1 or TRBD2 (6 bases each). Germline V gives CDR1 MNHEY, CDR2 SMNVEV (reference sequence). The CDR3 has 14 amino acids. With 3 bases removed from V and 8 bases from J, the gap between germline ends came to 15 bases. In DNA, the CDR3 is TGTGCCAGCAGTTTCAGGGGACTCCGGGTTACGCAGTATTTT. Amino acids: CASSFRGLRVTQYF.

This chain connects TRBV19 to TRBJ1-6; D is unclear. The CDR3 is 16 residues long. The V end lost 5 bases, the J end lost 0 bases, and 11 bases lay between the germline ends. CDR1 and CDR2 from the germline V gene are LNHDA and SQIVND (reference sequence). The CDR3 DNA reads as TGTGCCAGTAGTCCCACGAGTAGCTCCTATAATTCACCCCTCCACTTT. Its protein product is CASSPTSSSYNSPLHF. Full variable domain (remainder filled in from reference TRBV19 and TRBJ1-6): DGGITQSPKYLFRKEGQNVTLSCEQNLNHDAMYWYRQDPGQGLRLIYYSQIVNDFQKGDIAEGYSVSREKKESFPLTVTSAQKNPTAFYLCASSPTSSSYNSPLHFGNGTRLTVT.

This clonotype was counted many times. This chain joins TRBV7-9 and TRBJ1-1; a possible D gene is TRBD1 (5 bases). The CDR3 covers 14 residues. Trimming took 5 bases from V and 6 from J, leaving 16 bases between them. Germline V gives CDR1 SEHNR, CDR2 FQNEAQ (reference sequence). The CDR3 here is CASSQGPGSAEAFF. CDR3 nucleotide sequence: TGTGCCAGCAGCCAAGGGCCAGGGTCGGCTGAAGCTTTCTTT.

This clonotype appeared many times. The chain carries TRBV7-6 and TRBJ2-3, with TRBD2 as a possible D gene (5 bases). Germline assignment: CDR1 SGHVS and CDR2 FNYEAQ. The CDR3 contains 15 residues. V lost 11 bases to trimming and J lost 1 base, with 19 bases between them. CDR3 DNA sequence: TGTGCCGGATCGGAAGCGGCAGAAGGCACAGATACGCAGTATTTT. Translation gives CAGSEAAEGTDTQYF.

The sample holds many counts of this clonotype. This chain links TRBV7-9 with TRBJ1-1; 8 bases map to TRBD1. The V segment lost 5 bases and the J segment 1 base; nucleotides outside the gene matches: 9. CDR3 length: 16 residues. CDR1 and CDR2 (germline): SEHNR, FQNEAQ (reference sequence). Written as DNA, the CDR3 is TGTGCCAGCAGCCACCCTGTAGGGACAGGGAACACTGAAGCTTTCTTT. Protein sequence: CASSHPVGTGNTEAFF.

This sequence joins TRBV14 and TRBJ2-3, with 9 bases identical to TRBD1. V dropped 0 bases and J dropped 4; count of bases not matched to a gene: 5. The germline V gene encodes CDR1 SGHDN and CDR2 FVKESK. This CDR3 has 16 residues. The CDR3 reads CASSQDRGQGPDTQYF. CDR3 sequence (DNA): TGTGCCAGCAGCCAAGATAGAGGACAGGGGCCAGATACGCAGTATTTT.

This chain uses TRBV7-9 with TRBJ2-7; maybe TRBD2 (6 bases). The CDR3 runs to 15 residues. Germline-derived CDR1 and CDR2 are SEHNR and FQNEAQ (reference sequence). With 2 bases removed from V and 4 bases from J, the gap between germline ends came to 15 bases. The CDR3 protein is CASSLFQVGGYEQYF. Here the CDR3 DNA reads TGTGCCAGCAGCTTATTCCAGGTGGGAGGATACGAGCAGTACTTC. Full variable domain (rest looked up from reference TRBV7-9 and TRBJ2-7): DTGVSQNPRHKITKRGQNVTFRCDPISEHNRLYWYRQTLGQGPEFLTYFQNEAQLEKSRLLSDRFSAERPKGSFSTLEIQRTEQGDSAMYLCASSLFQVGGYEQYFGPGTRLTVT.

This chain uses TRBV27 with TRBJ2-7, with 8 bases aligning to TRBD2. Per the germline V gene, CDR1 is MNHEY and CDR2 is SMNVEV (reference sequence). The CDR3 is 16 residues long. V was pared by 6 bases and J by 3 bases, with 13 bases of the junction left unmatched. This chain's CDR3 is CASSHLGDGGVYEQYF. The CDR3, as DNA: TGTGCCAGCAGCCACCTTGGGGACGGGGGGGTCTACGAGCAGTACTTC.

DNA for the CDR3: TGCAGCGTGAGATGGGGACATCTCGAGCAGTACTTC. Amino acids: CSVRWGHLEQYF. V and J are TRBV29-1 and TRBJ2-7; D possibly corresponds to TRBD1 (6 bases). The CDR3 sequence is 12 residues long. Trimming shortened V by 6 bases and J by 6 bases, and 15 bases separated the two germline ends. Germline CDR1 reads SQVTM; CDR2 reads ANQGSEA.

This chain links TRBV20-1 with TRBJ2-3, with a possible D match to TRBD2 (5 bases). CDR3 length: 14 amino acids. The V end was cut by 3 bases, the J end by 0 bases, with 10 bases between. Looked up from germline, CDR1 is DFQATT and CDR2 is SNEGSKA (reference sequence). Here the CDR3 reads CSASDGESTDTQYF. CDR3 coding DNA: TGCAGTGCTAGCGACGGGGAAAGCACAGATACGCAGTATTTT.

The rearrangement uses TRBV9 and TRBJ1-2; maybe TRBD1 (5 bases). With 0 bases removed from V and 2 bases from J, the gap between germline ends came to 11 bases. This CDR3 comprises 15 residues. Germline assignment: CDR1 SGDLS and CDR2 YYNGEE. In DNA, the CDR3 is TGTGCCAGCAGCGTAGAAATAGACAGCAACTATGGCTACACCTTC. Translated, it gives CASSVEIDSNYGYTF.

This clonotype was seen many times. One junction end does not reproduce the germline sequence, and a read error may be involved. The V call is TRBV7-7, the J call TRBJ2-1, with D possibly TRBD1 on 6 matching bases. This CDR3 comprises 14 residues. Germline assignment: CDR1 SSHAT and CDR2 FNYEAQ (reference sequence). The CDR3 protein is CASSSEVGGDEQFF. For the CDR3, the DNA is TGTGCTAGCAGCTCGGAGGTTGGGGGCGATGAGCAGTTCTTC.

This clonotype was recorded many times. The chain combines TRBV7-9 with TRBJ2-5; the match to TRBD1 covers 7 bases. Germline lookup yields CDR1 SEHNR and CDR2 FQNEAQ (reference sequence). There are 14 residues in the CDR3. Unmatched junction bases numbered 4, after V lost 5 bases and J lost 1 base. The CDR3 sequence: CASSVRTGQETQYF. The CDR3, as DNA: TGTGCCAGCAGCGTTAGGACAGGCCAAGAGACCCAGTACTTC.

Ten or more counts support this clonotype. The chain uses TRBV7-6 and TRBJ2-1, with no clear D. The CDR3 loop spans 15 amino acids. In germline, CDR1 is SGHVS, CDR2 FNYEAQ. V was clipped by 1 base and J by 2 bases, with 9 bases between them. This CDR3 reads CASSLGAPAYNEQFF. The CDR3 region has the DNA TGTGCCAGCAGCTTAGGAGCCCCCGCCTACAATGAGCAGTTCTTC.

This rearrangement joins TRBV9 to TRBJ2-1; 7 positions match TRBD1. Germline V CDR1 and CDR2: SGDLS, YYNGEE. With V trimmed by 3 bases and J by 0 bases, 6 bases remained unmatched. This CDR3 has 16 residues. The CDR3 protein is CASSDPRDSSYNEQFF. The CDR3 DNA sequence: TGTGCCAGCAGCGATCCCCGGGACAGCTCCTACAATGAGCAGTTCTTC.

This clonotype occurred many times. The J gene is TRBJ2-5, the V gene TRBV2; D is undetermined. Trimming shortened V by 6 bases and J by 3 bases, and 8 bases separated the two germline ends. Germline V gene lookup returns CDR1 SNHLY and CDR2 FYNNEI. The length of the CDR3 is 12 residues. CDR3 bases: TGTGCCAGCAGACGTGGGAAAGAGACCCAGTACTTC. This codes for CASRRGKETQYF.

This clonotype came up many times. CDR3 DNA sequence: TGTGCCAGCAGTTCGGGGCCCGGGGATACGCAGTATTTT. As protein: CASSSGPGDTQYF. The rearrangement links TRBV27 to TRBJ2-3; either TRBD1 or TRBD2 may supply D (5 bases each). The CDR3 covers 13 residues. Trimming took off 4 bases at V and 6 bases at J, with 11 bases between the two ends. Germline V CDR1 and CDR2: MNHEY, SMNVEV (reference sequence).

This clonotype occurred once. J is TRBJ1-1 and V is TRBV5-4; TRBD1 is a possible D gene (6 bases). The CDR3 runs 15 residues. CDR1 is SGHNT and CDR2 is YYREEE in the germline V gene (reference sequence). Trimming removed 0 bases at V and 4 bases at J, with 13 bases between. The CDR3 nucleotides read TGTGCCAGCAGCTTGGGTGTACAGGGCGGCACTGAAGCTTTCTTT. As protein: CASSLGVQGGTEAFF.